These T cell receptor beta chains were read from a single sample in a study of shared clonotypes between healthy human individuals. The data were produced by immunoSEQ multiplex PCR, yet TCRdb's version contains in-frame clones alone and is incomplete. Of a few million clones in the sample, 80% to 95% were seen once. The sequenced sample was naive CD4+ T cells from PBMCs. The receptors come from a man between 18 and 29 years old in good health. Some clones in this sample may be carry-over from other donors' samples. Both conserved end residues are part of each CDR3. Fields, in order: V gene, D gene, J gene, clone size, CDR3 protein, CDR3 DNA. The D gene is left open where the match is weak. Clone size, where shown, is once, few, many, or a class for clones that have expanded.

V gene: TRBV18; D gene: TRBD2; J gene: TRBJ2-1; clone size: NA; CDR3 protein: CASLQTSGNSEQFF; CDR3 DNA: TGTGCCAGCCTCCAGACTAGCGGGAACTCCGAGCAGTTCTTC
V gene: TRBV27; D gene: TRBD1; J gene: TRBJ1-5; clone size: NA; CDR3 protein: CASSLLGQRTNQPQHF; CDR3 DNA: TGTGCCAGCAGTTTACTGGGACAGCGAACCAATCAGCCCCAGCATTTT
V gene: TRBV5-1; D gene: TRBD1; J gene: TRBJ2-5; clone size: NA; CDR3 protein: CASSWRTGVEETQYF; CDR3 DNA: TGCGCCAGCAGCTGGAGGACAGGGGTCGAAGAGACCCAGTACTTC
V gene: TRBV6-5; D gene: NA; J gene: TRBJ2-7; clone size: NA; CDR3 protein: CASSSRPGNEQYF; CDR3 DNA: TGTGCCAGCAGTTCCCGGCCCGGGAACGAGCAGTACTTC
V gene: TRBV2; D gene: NA; J gene: TRBJ2-6; clone size: NA; CDR3 protein: CASSVPAGAGANVLTF; CDR3 DNA: TGTGCCAGCAGCGTGCCGGCAGGGGCTGGGGCCAACGTCCTGACTTTC
V gene: TRBV11-3; D gene: TRBD2; J gene: TRBJ2-5; clone size: NA; CDR3 protein: CASSLANGGAQYF; CDR3 DNA: TGTGCCAGCAGCTTAGCAAACGGGGGGGCCCAGTACTTC
V gene: TRBV6-5; D gene: NA; J gene: TRBJ1-1; clone size: NA; CDR3 protein: CASSYSGGTMNTEAFF; CDR3 DNA: TGTGCCAGCAGTTACTCTGGGGGGACGATGAACACTGAAGCTTTCTTT
V gene: TRBV11-2; D gene: TRBD1; J gene: TRBJ2-2; clone size: NA; CDR3 protein: CASSSPGTANTGELFF; CDR3 DNA: TGTGCCAGCAGCAGCCCCGGGACAGCGAACACCGGGGAGCTGTTTTTT
V gene: TRBV5-4; D gene: TRBD1; J gene: TRBJ2-1; clone size: NA; CDR3 protein: CASSFPGQGDNEQFF; CDR3 DNA: TGTGCCAGCAGCTTCCCGGGACAGGGAGACAATGAGCAGTTCTTC
V gene: TRBV5-1; D gene: NA; J gene: TRBJ1-1; clone size: NA; CDR3 protein: CASSLAVLNTEAFF; CDR3 DNA: TGCGCCAGCAGCTTGGCCGTGTTGAACACTGAAGCTTTCTTT
V gene: TRBV28; D gene: TRBD1; J gene: TRBJ2-4; clone size: NA; CDR3 protein: CASSFLGTVAKNIQYF; CDR3 DNA: TGTGCCAGCAGTTTTTTGGGGACAGTAGCCAAAAACATTCAGTACTTC
V gene: TRBV2; D gene: NA; J gene: TRBJ1-4; clone size: NA; CDR3 protein: CASSNSGGVEKLFF; CDR3 DNA: TGTGCCAGCAGCAACTCGGGAGGGGTTGAAAAACTGTTTTTT
V gene: TRBV11-3; D gene: TRBD1; J gene: TRBJ2-2; clone size: NA; CDR3 protein: CASSLDREDGSNTGELFF; CDR3 DNA: TGTGCCAGCAGCTTGGACAGGGAGGATGGGTCTAACACCGGGGAGCTGTTTTTT
V gene: TRBV18; D gene: NA; J gene: TRBJ2-5; clone size: NA; CDR3 protein: CASSPQGSEETQYF; CDR3 DNA: TGTGCCAGCTCACCACAGGGCAGTGAAGAGACCCAGTACTTC
V gene: TRBV2; D gene: NA; J gene: TRBJ1-3; clone size: NA; CDR3 protein: CASSEATVSGNTIYF; CDR3 DNA: TGTGCCAGCAGTGAAGCGACGGTCTCTGGAAACACCATATATTTT
V gene: TRBV28; D gene: TRBD2; J gene: TRBJ2-1; clone size: NA; CDR3 protein: CASSLASGGTYNEQFF; CDR3 DNA: TGTGCCAGCAGTCTAGCTAGCGGGGGAACCTACAATGAGCAGTTCTTC
V gene: TRBV2; D gene: TRBD2; J gene: TRBJ2-6; clone size: once; CDR3 protein: CASTARAGGANVLTF; CDR3 DNA: TGTGCCAGCACCGCCCGAGCGGGGGGGGCCAACGTCCTGACTTTC
V gene: TRBV9; D gene: NA; J gene: TRBJ2-5; clone size: NA; CDR3 protein: CASSARGTIQETQYF; CDR3 DNA: TGTGCCAGCAGCGCTAGGGGCACGATTCAAGAGACCCAGTACTTC
V gene: TRBV5-1; D gene: NA; J gene: TRBJ1-1; clone size: NA; CDR3 protein: CASSSATGNTEAFF; CDR3 DNA: TGCGCCAGCAGCTCCGCCACGGGGAACACTGAAGCTTTCTTT
V gene: TRBV10-3; D gene: NA; J gene: TRBJ1-1; clone size: NA; CDR3 protein: CAISEGHLNTEAFF; CDR3 DNA: TGTGCCATCAGTGAGGGACACTTGAACACTGAAGCTTTCTTT
V gene: TRBV30; D gene: TRBD1; J gene: TRBJ1-2; clone size: NA; CDR3 protein: CAWSTGQGLYYGYTF; CDR3 DNA: TGTGCCTGGAGTACAGGACAGGGTTTATACTATGGCTACACCTTC
V gene: TRBV4-1; D gene: NA; J gene: TRBJ1-4; clone size: NA; CDR3 protein: CASSQGGEKLFF; CDR3 DNA: TGCGCCAGCAGCCAAGGAGGCGAAAAACTGTTTTTT
V gene: TRBV7-3; D gene: NA; J gene: TRBJ1-1; clone size: once; CDR3 protein: CASSPTSAMNTEAFF; CDR3 DNA: TGTGCCAGCAGCCCCACATCAGCCATGAACACTGAAGCTTTCTTT
V gene: TRBV5-4; D gene: NA; J gene: TRBJ1-1; clone size: once; CDR3 protein: CASRPQPGNTEAFF; CDR3 DNA: TGTGCCAGCAGGCCCCAGCCAGGGAACACTGAAGCTTTCTTT
V gene: TRBV6-5; D gene: NA; J gene: TRBJ2-7; clone size: NA; CDR3 protein: CASSSVPRNEQYF; CDR3 DNA: TGTGCCAGCAGTTCAGTACCCCGGAACGAGCAGTACTTC
V gene: TRBV7-9; D gene: NA; J gene: TRBJ2-1; clone size: NA; CDR3 protein: CASSLGVADHNEQFF; CDR3 DNA: TGTGCCAGCAGCTTAGGGGTCGCGGACCACAATGAGCAGTTCTTC
V gene: TRBV5-1; D gene: TRBD2; J gene: TRBJ2-7; clone size: NA; CDR3 protein: CASSLMGGPAHEQYF; CDR3 DNA: TGCGCCAGCAGCTTGATGGGAGGGCCAGCCCACGAGCAGTACTTC
V gene: TRBV28; D gene: NA; J gene: TRBJ2-2; clone size: NA; CDR3 protein: CATGGNTGELFF; CDR3 DNA: TGTGCCACCGGGGGTAACACCGGGGAGCTGTTTTTT
V gene: TRBV28; D gene: NA; J gene: TRBJ1-1; clone size: NA; CDR3 protein: CASTEVGGASDTEAFF; CDR3 DNA: TGTGCCAGCACCGAGGTCGGTGGGGCGTCGGACACTGAAGCTTTCTTT
V gene: TRBV30; D gene: TRBD1; J gene: TRBJ1-2; clone size: NA; CDR3 protein: CAWAHGQGGYGYTF; CDR3 DNA: TGTGCCTGGGCGCATGGACAGGGGGGATATGGCTACACCTTC
V gene: TRBV5-4; D gene: NA; J gene: TRBJ2-1; clone size: NA; CDR3 protein: CASSGGLTPTYNEQFF; CDR3 DNA: TGTGCCAGCAGCGGGGGCTTAACACCTACCTACAATGAGCAGTTCTTC
V gene: TRBV18; D gene: TRBD1; J gene: TRBJ2-7; clone size: NA; CDR3 protein: CASSPGRDRVSSYEQYF; CDR3 DNA: TGTGCCAGCTCACCTGGACGGGACAGGGTTAGCTCCTACGAGCAGTACTTC
V gene: TRBV30; D gene: NA; J gene: TRBJ1-3; clone size: NA; CDR3 protein: CAWSSGVSGNTIYF; CDR3 DNA: TGTGCCTGGAGCAGCGGGGTCTCTGGAAACACCATATATTTT
V gene: TRBV5-4; D gene: TRBD1; J gene: TRBJ1-1; clone size: NA; CDR3 protein: CASSLGGRGLNTEAFF; CDR3 DNA: TGTGCCAGCAGCTTGGGGGGCAGGGGGCTGAACACTGAAGCTTTCTTT
V gene: TRBV13; D gene: NA; J gene: TRBJ2-7; clone size: NA; CDR3 protein: CASREQADYEQYF; CDR3 DNA: TGTGCCAGCAGGGAACAGGCAGACTACGAGCAGTACTTC